The 16 T cell receptor beta chains reported below all come from one sample, sequenced in a study of T cells in localized non-small cell lung cancer. TCRdb's table, derived via immunoSEQ multiplex PCR, lists solely in-frame clones and lacks some. The sample comprises under 2,000 clones, under 30% of which are singletons, and about 18% rests with the top ten. The specimen was normal lung tissue next to the tumor, collected before any cancer treatment. The receptors were sampled from a woman aged 35 to 75 with stage II lung adenocarcinoma.

This clone has a handful of counts. The rearrangement uses TRBV6-8 and TRBJ2-5; TRBD2 matches 9 bases. CDR3 length equals 14 residues. With 7 bases clipped from V and 1 base from J, the junction kept 4 bases outside the gene matches. Per germline, CDR1 MNHGY and CDR2 SAAAGT. The CDR3 reads CASTAGGAQETQYF. The CDR3 DNA sequence: TGTGCCAGCACAGCGGGGGGTGCCCAAGAGACCCAGTACTTC.

The J gene is TRBJ2-5, the V gene TRBV28; TRBD1 or TRBD2 may be the D gene (6 bases each). Trimming took 6 bases from V and 5 from J, leaving 22 bases between them. Per the germline V gene, CDR1 is MDHEN and CDR2 is SYDVKM. This CDR3 has 16 residues. The CDR3, as DNA: TGTGCCAGCAGCCGCTCTTATCTAGCGAGGGGGGAGACCCAGTACTTC. This encodes CASSRSYLARGETQYF.

The CDR3 DNA is TGTGCCAGCAGTTTATGGAGGGGCCGTCCTATAAACTATGGCTACACCTTC. Protein sequence: CASSLWRGRPINYGYTF. V and J are TRBV28 and TRBJ1-2; D may be TRBD1 (5 bases). Germline CDR1 and CDR2: MDHEN and SYDVKM. V lost 0 bases to trimming and J lost 2 bases, with 16 bases between them. This CDR3 has 17 amino acids.

The CDR3 region is CASSGTSGRPDTQYF. The DNA of the CDR3 is TGCGCCAGCAGTGGGACTAGCGGGAGGCCAGATACGCAGTATTTT. The chain recombines TRBV10-2 with TRBJ2-3, with 14 positions matching TRBD2. The CDR3 sequence is 15 residues long. The V gene's germline CDR1 is WSHSY and CDR2 SAAADI. V shed 4 bases, J shed 4 bases, and the junction held 1 base outside the gene matches.

The chain uses TRBV15 and TRBJ1-2; D gene uncertain. Germline loops: CDR1 LNHNV, CDR2 YYDKDF (reference sequence). Trimming removed 4 bases from V and 6 bases from J, with 18 bases in between. The length of the CDR3 is 15 residues. CDR3 sequence reads: CATSTITARPNGYTF. For the CDR3, the DNA is TGTGCCACCAGCACCATTACTGCCCGTCCCAATGGCTACACCTTC.

V usage is TRBV30 and J usage is TRBJ2-7; 10 nucleotides align to TRBD2. The germline CDR1 and CDR2 sequences are GTSNPN and SVGIG (reference sequence). The CDR3 is 20 residues long. V lost 3 bases and J lost 6; bases outside the gene matches: 26. CDR3 DNA: TGTGCCTGGAGCGGGGCAGGGGGCCGTAGCGGGAGGTTTCGATCGACCGAGCAGTACTTC. Protein sequence: CAWSGAGGRSGRFRSTEQYF.

This clone was counted a few times. The J gene is TRBJ2-5, the V gene TRBV19; D not certain. Germline V gene data show CDR1 as LNHDA and CDR2 as SQIVND (reference sequence). The ends were cut back, 3 bases at V and 5 bases at J, with 4 bases in the middle. This CDR3 region has 11 residues. The CDR3 DNA sequence: TGTGCCAGTAGTATCCAGGAGACCCAGTACTTC. Translation: CASSIQETQYF.

V and J are TRBV5-1 and TRBJ1-6, with 7 positions matching TRBD1. With V trimmed by 4 bases and J by 4 bases, 8 bases remained unmatched. The CDR3 length is 16 residues. Germline CDR1 reads SGHRS; CDR2 reads YFSETQ. The CDR3, as DNA: TGCGCCAGCAGCCCCTCACAGGGGCGGTATAATTCACCCCTCCACTTT. This codes for CASSPSQGRYNSPLHF.

The CDR3 loop reads CASSMSGSPGVNEQFF. In DNA form, the CDR3 reads TGTGCCAGTAGTATGTCGGGGTCTCCCGGCGTCAATGAGCAGTTCTTC. The chain carries TRBV19 and TRBJ2-1; D is possibly TRBD2 (5 bases). The germline V gene encodes CDR1 LNHDA and CDR2 SQIVND (reference sequence). The CDR3 contains 16 residues. Between the trimmed V and J ends, which lost 3 bases and 6 bases, there was a span of 18 bases. The full variable domain, rest sourced from reference TRBV19 and TRBJ2-1, is DGGITQSPKYLFRKEGQNVTLSCEQNLNHDAMYWYRQDPGQGLRLIYYSQIVNDFQKGDIAEGYSVSREKKESFPLTVTSAQKNPTAFYLCASSMSGSPGVNEQFFGPGTRLTVL.

This clone was detected only a few times. The genes are TRBV11-3 and TRBJ2-7; D is possibly TRBD2 (7 bases). CDR1 SGHNT and CDR2 YENEEA come from the germline V gene. The CDR3 extends over 14 amino acids. Trimming removed 5 bases at V and 7 bases at J, with 18 bases between. The CDR3 coding sequence is TGTGCCAGCAGCGGAGGGGGGGTCTCTTCGGAGCAGTACTTC. This gives the protein CASSGGGVSSEQYF.

This clone appeared a few times. The V gene is TRBV28, the J gene TRBJ1-6, with a tentative D call TRBD1 (5 bases). Germline V gives CDR1 MDHEN, CDR2 SYDVKM. The CDR3 is 12 amino acids. V dropped 7 bases and J dropped 12 bases, with 13 bases sitting between them. The CDR3 is CASTLPRGPLHF. DNA for the CDR3: TGTGCCAGCACCCTCCCGAGGGGACCCCTCCACTTT.

This chain uses TRBV14 with TRBJ2-1; 10 positions match TRBD1. The ends lost 2 bases at V and 8 bases at J; junction bases unmatched: 12. Germline V gene lookup returns CDR1 SGHDN and CDR2 FVKESK. The CDR3 has 17 residues. As DNA, the CDR3 is TGTGCCAGCAGCCAACGACCCGGGAGACAGGGGGCTTATGAGCAGTTCTTC. Amino acid sequence: CASSQRPGRQGAYEQFF.

V usage is TRBV28 and J usage is TRBJ1-5; tentative D call: TRBD1 (5 bases). The CDR3 runs 14 residues. The V gene's germline CDR1 is MDHEN and CDR2 SYDVKM. Trimming removed 4 bases at V and 6 bases at J, with 13 bases between. Written as DNA, the CDR3 is TGTGCCAGCAGTTCGGGGGATGGCGGTCAGCCCCAGCATTTT. It is translated as CASSSGDGGQPQHF.

The J gene is TRBJ1-2, the V gene TRBV10-2; no clear D. This CDR3 comprises 14 residues. Germline V gene lookup returns CDR1 WSHSY and CDR2 SAAADI. The ends were cut back, 3 bases at V and 5 bases at J, with 13 bases in the middle. CDR3 DNA: TGCGCCAGCAGTGAACGGCAGGAGGTATATGGCTACACCTTC. Its translation: CASSERQEVYGYTF.

This sequence joins TRBV25-1 and TRBJ2-1; no clear D. The V gene's germline CDR1 is MGHDK and CDR2 SYGVNS. CDR3 size: 13 residues. V was trimmed by 4 bases and J by 7 bases, leaving 11 bases between them. The CDR3 DNA sequence: TGTGCCAGCAGTGGTGGGGTCGAGAATGAGCAGTTCTTC. Amino acids: CASSGGVENEQFF.

This chain joins TRBV19 and TRBJ2-6; the D is unclear. The germline V gene has CDR1 LNHDA and CDR2 SQIVND (reference sequence). The CDR3 spans 14 residues. V dropped 8 bases and J dropped 4 bases, with 12 bases sitting between them. CDR3 sequence reads: CASLDTTGANVLTF. CDR3 in DNA: TGTGCCAGTTTAGACACGACGGGGGCCAACGTCCTGACTTTC.